This T cell receptor (beta chain) was identified during a study of T cell repertoires and leukemia-associated antigens (dated by TCRdb to the late 2010s). As for the study more broadly: Around 15 million effective reads were obtained overall, with each sample giving about 5.1 to 7 million read pairs and 3.3 to 5.0 million effective reads. Using in vitro peptide stimulation of healthy T cells, the study sought to determine the antigen recognized by a TCR Vbeta21 clone earlier detected in CML patients.

What the study reported, not specific to this receptor: Direct testing of the expanded clones' antigen specificity and function was not done, and further investigation was required. No significant differences among the four groups were observed in the numbers of Vbeta genes (approximately 60), Jbeta genes (14), VDJ rearrangements, or unique CDR3s.

There are 13 amino acids in the CDR3, from cysteine to phenylalanine inclusive. Only the CDR3 DNA stays, 39 bases, in frame from base 1. Reading the germline V gene gives CDR1 SGHRS and CDR2 YFSETQ. The junction shows trimming of 4 bases on V and 2 bases on J, plus 9 bases between the germline ends. Total RNA was extracted from the cultured T cells with TRIzol reagent. TCRbeta libraries were amplified from RNA using 5' rapid amplification of cDNA ends (5'RACE). Library concentration and integrity were checked with Qubit, an Agilent instrument, and quantitative PCR before sequencing. Sequencing of qualified libraries was performed on Illumina HiSeq or MiSeq by a commercial service provider. The authors' pipeline ran thus. TCR sequences in each sample were identified using MiXCR version 1.8.2. Qualified clones required a CDR3 longer than four amino acids, an in-frame nucleotide length, and no stop codon. A read counted as effective if the read contained the complete CDR3 structure. RT-PCR with 24 Vbeta primers, GeneScan spectratyping, and Sanger sequencing were used to validate the expanded clones. Starting from the raw public reads, TCRdb applied fastp trimming at Q25, assembled clones with MiXCR and retained in-frame beta chains. A single entry per CDR3 protein holds the most common genes and DNA from its merged rows. It is TCRdb's table, rather than the study itself, that gives the V and J calls and clone size. The sample table shows almost 10,000 distinct CDR3 sequences, and about 40% are seen once. The ten largest clonotypes hold approximately 57% of the sample.

As a first step, CD3+ T cells were rested overnight at roughly 2.5 million cells/mL in RPMI 1640 lacking fetal bovine serum. MACS immunomagnetic beads were used, per the manufacturer's instructions, to isolate CD3+ T cells from PBMCs. Relative to its sample, this clonotype is medium-sized (0.01 to 0.1%). Its antigen remains undetermined. Base quality data are lacking; no much larger clone is found one base away. The rearrangement joined TRBV5-1 to TRBJ1-1; no D segment can be confidently identified. The source of this sequence is a female donor in good health. Specimen: CD3+ T cells sorted from blood and cultured. For the CDR3, the sequence is CASSPTENTEAFF. The bases are TGCGCCAGCAGCCCAACAGAAAACACTGAAGCTTTCTTT.